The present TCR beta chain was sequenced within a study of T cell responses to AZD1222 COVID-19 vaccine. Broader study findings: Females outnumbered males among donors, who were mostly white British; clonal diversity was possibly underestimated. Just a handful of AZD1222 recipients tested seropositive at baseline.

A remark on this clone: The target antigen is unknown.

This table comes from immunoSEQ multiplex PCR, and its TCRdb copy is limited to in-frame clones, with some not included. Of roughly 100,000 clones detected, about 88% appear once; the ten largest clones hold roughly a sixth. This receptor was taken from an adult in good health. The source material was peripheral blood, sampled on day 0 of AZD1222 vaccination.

The CDR3: CAWSVGRFETQYF. The CDR3 coding sequence is TGTGCCTGGAGTGTTGGAAGATTTGAGACCCAGTACTTC. The chain carries TRBV30 and TRBJ2-5, with D unresolved. Germline V CDR1 and CDR2: GTSNPN, SVGIG (reference sequence). The V end lost 0 bases, the J end lost 5 bases, and 10 bases lay between the germline ends. This CDR3 spans 13 amino acids.